The TCR beta chain under discussion was sequenced for a study of OX40 agonist ivuxolimab in advanced cancers. Clones were sequenced by immunoSEQ multiplex PCR, and TCRdb holds only the in-frame ones, with some missing. The top ten clones hold approximately 10% of a sample with around 84,000 clones, less than 95% of them seen once. J lost 7 bases, V lost 3 bases, and 8 bases had no gene match. The V gene's germline CDR1 is KGHSY and CDR2 FQNENV. This CDR3 is built from 16 residues. This TCR came from an adult with an advanced solid tumor such as melanoma, head and neck, liver or kidney cancer. V is TRBV16 and J is TRBJ1-5; the match to TRBD1 covers 11 bases. The specimen comprised CD4+ or CD8+ T cells sorted from blood, sampled in a trial of the OX40 agonist ivuxolimab. The CDR3 loop is CASSHPGQGAQQPQHF. CDR3 coding DNA: TGTGCCAGCAGCCACCCCGGACAGGGGGCACAGCAGCCCCAGCATTTT.